This TCR beta chain was recorded in a study of metastatic and nonmetastatic thyroid tumors. Study overall: Samples came from malignant and benign thyroid patients, and repertoires were compared across blood and tumor or nodule tissue. Notes on the study in general: Compared with benign nodules, malignant thyroid tumors were reported to have significantly higher TCR beta diversity in both blood and tumor.

There were no patients who had received any treatment before thyroid surgery. In the source study's methods: A classifier for distant metastasis in papillary thyroid cancer was constructed using CDR3 differences observed across clinicopathological groups. TCRdb ran MiXCR on the PCR reads. TCRdb's processing, not the study's, gives the V and J calls here. The sample lists tens of thousands of clones; roughly an eighth were seen once. This clone was detected ten times or more. Its antigen remains unknown. The CDR3 has 13 residues. V was cut by 5 bases and J by 3 bases, with 10 bases left in between. J is TRBJ1-2 and V is TRBV12-3 or TRBV12-4; D is unresolved. Sequencing was carried out using blood. The sequence was collected from a female donor with papillary thyroid cancer or a benign thyroid nodule (not recorded which). Some clones in this sample may be carry-over from other donors' samples. CDR3 nucleotide sequence: TGTGCCAGCAGTAACCAGGAGTACTATGGCTACACCTTC. It encodes CASSNQEYYGYTF.